A single sample is the source of the 23 T cell receptor beta chains below, sequenced in a study of blood T cell repertoires in COVID-19. The method was immunoSEQ multiplex PCR; TCRdb's version includes in-frame clones alone and lacks a portion of them. The sample contains 250,000 or so clones, about nine tenths of which appear only once. Material for sequencing was peripheral blood. The source of these receptors is a woman aged 40-49 years who had recovered from COVID-19.

This rearrangement joins TRBV5-6 to TRBJ1-2, with 7 bases that match TRBD1. Germline V gene lookup returns CDR1 SGHDT and CDR2 YYEEEE. The CDR3 length is 13 residues. The ends lost 4 bases at V and 5 bases at J; junction bases unmatched: 5. In DNA, the CDR3 is TGTGCCAGCAGCCCCGGGACAGCGTATGGCTACACCTTC. Protein product: CASSPGTAYGYTF.

The rearrangement uses TRBV27 and TRBJ2-7; 7 bases fit TRBD1. CDR3 length: 14 amino acids. The V gene end was trimmed by 5 bases and the J gene end by 3 bases; junction bases not matched to a gene: 7. Germline V gene data show CDR1 as MNHEY and CDR2 as SMNVEV (reference sequence). CDR3 protein: CASSPQTGIYEQYF. The CDR3 coding sequence is TGTGCCAGCAGTCCCCAGACAGGGATCTACGAGCAGTACTTC.

The chain couples TRBV20-1 to TRBJ2-1, with 8 bases matching TRBD2. The junction had 20 bases not matched to a gene; V was cut back by 3 bases and J by 4 bases. CDR1 is DFQATT, CDR2 SNEGSKA, per germline (reference sequence). The CDR3 loop spans 19 amino acids. The CDR3 here is CSASVQRERNLFMYNEQFF. CDR3 nucleotide sequence: TGCAGTGCTAGTGTCCAGCGGGAGCGGAATTTGTTTATGTACAATGAGCAGTTCTTC.

The chain combines TRBV10-3 with TRBJ2-2; the match to TRBD2 covers 7 bases. Germline V gene data show CDR1 as ENHRY and CDR2 as SYGVKD. Trimming at V came to 6 bases and at J to 3 bases, leaving 7 bases not matched to a gene. The length of the CDR3 is 15 residues. CDR3 in amino acids: CAIRREGADTGELFF. In DNA form, the CDR3 reads TGTGCCATCAGGAGGGAGGGCGCAGACACCGGGGAGCTGTTTTTT.

This clone was observed once. V is TRBV20-1 and J is TRBJ2-3, with D possibly being TRBD2 (5 bases). V lost 8 bases and J lost 6, with 12 bases in between. The CDR3 sequence is 11 residues long. Germline values: CDR1 DFQATT, CDR2 SNEGSKA (reference sequence). CDR3 amino acids: CSHQPGDTQYF. In nucleotides, the CDR3 is TGCAGTCACCAGCCGGGGGATACGCAGTATTTT.

This sequence joins TRBV29-1 and TRBJ2-1; tentatively, D is TRBD1 (5 bases). The CDR3 has 12 residues. Per the germline V gene, CDR1 is SQVTM and CDR2 is ANQGSEA. The V end lost 4 bases, the J end lost 9 bases, and 13 bases lay between the germline ends. CDR3 protein: CSVGQGMGEQFF. DNA for the CDR3: TGCAGCGTTGGGCAGGGAATGGGTGAGCAGTTCTTC.

The chain is built from TRBV14 and TRBJ2-7, with 8 bases matching TRBD1. This CDR3 spans 18 amino acids. V trimming: 1 base; J trimming: 5 bases; junction bases outside the gene matches: 16. CDR1 is SGHDN, CDR2 FVKESK, per germline. CDR3 residues: CASSQGGFWRQGNNEQYF. The CDR3 DNA follows: TGTGCCAGCAGCCAAGGAGGGTTTTGGAGACAGGGGAATAACGAGCAGTACTTC.

V and J are TRBV10-1 and TRBJ2-1; 9 nucleotides agree with TRBD2. The CDR3 length is 14 residues. Germline V gives CDR1 WNHNN, CDR2 SYGVQD (reference sequence). After removal of 0 bases from V and 8 bases from J, the junction contained 2 bases not matched to a gene. The CDR3 protein is CASSESGLADEQFF. In DNA form, the CDR3 reads TGCGCCAGCAGTGAGTCGGGACTAGCTGATGAGCAGTTCTTC.

Only a few counts were recorded for this clone. V gene TRBV18 combines with J gene TRBJ2-2; possible D gene TRBD1, 5 bases. Trimming removed 1 base from V and 0 bases from J, with 6 bases in between. Germline CDR1 is KGHSH and CDR2 is LQKENI. The CDR3 loop spans 15 amino acids. CDR3 sequence reads: CASSPQGTNTGELFF. CDR3 nucleotides: TGTGCCAGCTCACCACAGGGGACGAACACCGGGGAGCTGTTTTTT. Complete variable domain (other parts from reference TRBV18 and TRBJ2-2): NAGVMQNPRHLVRRRGQEARLRCSPMKGHSHVYWYRQLPEEGLKFMVYLQKENIIDESGMPKERFSAEFPKEGPSILRIQQVVRGDSAAYFCASSPQGTNTGELFFGEGSRLTVL.

The rearrangement joins TRBV9 to TRBJ1-4; 10 positions match TRBD1. Germline CDR1 is SGDLS and CDR2 is YYNGEE. CDR3 length: 18 residues. V trimming: 1 base; J trimming: 7 bases; junction bases outside the gene matches: 13. CDR3 residues: CASSVKGDRGRLGEKLFF. CDR3 nucleotides: TGTGCCAGCAGCGTAAAGGGTGACAGGGGGCGTTTGGGTGAAAAACTGTTTTTT.

This chain connects TRBV10-2 to TRBJ2-5; 9 bases align to TRBD2. Germline V gives CDR1 WSHSY, CDR2 SAAADI. J gave up 4 bases and V 2 bases, and 5 bases lay outside the gene matches. This CDR3 region has 15 residues. CDR3 amino acids: CASSEGTSTTETQYF. CDR3 bases: TGCGCCAGCAGTGAGGGGACTAGCACCACAGAGACCCAGTACTTC.

The chain employs TRBV27 and TRBJ2-5; the D gene is possibly TRBD1 (5 bases). Germline V gives CDR1 MNHEY, CDR2 SMNVEV (reference sequence). This CDR3 contains 15 residues. Trimming cost V 3 bases and J 4 bases, with 15 bases left between them. The CDR3 bases are TGTGCCAGCAGTTTCCAGCCAGGGCAGGGAGAGACCCAGTACTTC. This encodes CASSFQPGQGETQYF.

The rearrangement joins TRBV15 to TRBJ2-3; 14 bases line up with TRBD2. The germline V gene encodes CDR1 LNHNV and CDR2 YYDKDF (reference sequence). There are 16 residues in the CDR3. Trimming took 4 bases from V and 1 from J; bases not matched to a gene: 1. Here the CDR3 DNA reads TGTGCCACCAGCACGGGACTAGCGGGAGGCACAGATACGCAGTATTTT. This sequence encodes CATSTGLAGGTDTQYF.

This clone was detected once. This chain uses TRBV3-1 (or the pseudogene TRBV3-2) with TRBJ2-1, with TRBD2 matching 10 bases. Germline V gene lookup returns CDR1 LGHDT and CDR2 YNNKEL (reference sequence). Unmatched junction bases numbered 6, after V lost 5 bases and J lost 8 bases. This CDR3 spans 14 amino acids. CDR3 region: CASSLAGGRDEQFF. CDR3 bases: TGTGCCAGCAGCTTAGCGGGAGGCCGGGATGAGCAGTTCTTC.

V and J are TRBV11-2 and TRBJ2-3; a weak D match, TRBD2 (7 bases). Germline V gene sequence: CDR1 SGHAT, CDR2 FQNNGV. This CDR3 has 18 amino acids. The germline V and J ends were trimmed by 4 bases and 2 bases, with 22 bases remaining between them. The CDR3 region has the DNA TGTGCCAGCAGCTCGGCGGGGGCGTGGGACCAACACACAGATACGCAGTATTTT. It yields the protein CASSSAGAWDQHTDTQYF.

The chain uses TRBV7-3 and TRBJ2-1, with 7 bases matching TRBD1. The V gene's germline CDR1 is SGHTA and CDR2 FQGTGA. The CDR3 runs 15 residues. Trimming cost V 5 bases and J 2 bases; bases outside gene matches: 6. The CDR3 protein is CASSPGGGAYNEQFF. In nucleotides, the CDR3 is TGTGCCAGCAGCCCAGGGGGTGGGGCCTACAATGAGCAGTTCTTC.

The chain carries TRBV20-1 and TRBJ2-3, with D possibly matching TRBD2 (5 bases). Deletions cut 3 bases from V and 1 base from J, with 20 bases between. Per the germline V gene, CDR1 is DFQATT and CDR2 is SNEGSKA (reference sequence). This CDR3 contains 17 residues. The CDR3 bases are TGCAGTGCTAGTGGGTTACGCGGGCCTTCTGGCACAGATACGCAGTATTTT. Its translation is CSASGLRGPSGTDTQYF.

The rearrangement links TRBV5-1 to TRBJ2-6, with 7 bases lining up with TRBD1. Trimming took 1 base from V and 11 from J; bases not matched to a gene: 12. Germline CDR1 SGHRS, CDR2 YFSETQ. The CDR3 spans 16 residues. DNA for the CDR3: TGCGCCAGCAGCTTGAGGGGGCAGTCTGAGAGTGACGTCCTGACTTTC. Encoded protein: CASSLRGQSESDVLTF.

This sequence joins TRBV6-6 and TRBJ2-5; 7 nucleotides align to TRBD2. Germline V CDR1 and CDR2: MNHNY, SVGAGI (reference sequence). This CDR3 is 16 amino acids long. V trimming: 2 bases; J trimming: 0 bases; junction bases outside the gene matches: 6. The CDR3 region is CASSYRGSGYQETQYF. The DNA for the CDR3 is TGTGCCAGCAGTTACAGAGGTAGCGGGTACCAAGAGACCCAGTACTTC.

This CDR3 is CASSELGSRIEQFF. CDR3 nucleotide sequence: TGTGCCAGCAGTGAACTAGGGAGTCGTATTGAGCAGTTCTTC. This sequence joins TRBV2 and TRBJ2-1, with D possibly matching TRBD2 (5 bases). There are 14 residues in the CDR3. The ends were cut back, 2 bases at V and 9 bases at J, with 14 bases in the middle. Germline V lookup: CDR1 SNHLY, CDR2 FYNNEI.

The genes are TRBV18 and TRBJ1-1; D remains unclear. Germline loops: CDR1 KGHSH, CDR2 LQKENI. The CDR3 consists of 13 residues. V lost 4 bases to trimming and J lost 4 bases, with 10 bases between them. CDR3 coding DNA: TGTGCCAGCTCACGTCGGGAGGGCACTGAAGCTTTCTTT. It encodes CASSRREGTEAFF.

The chain has TRBV2 and TRBJ2-5; maybe TRBD1 (6 bases). The CDR3 is made up of 12 amino acids. V was clipped by 2 bases and J by 5 bases, with 6 bases between them. Germline-derived CDR1 and CDR2 are SNHLY and FYNNEI. CDR3 DNA sequence: TGTGCCAGCAGTGAAAGGGGGGAGACCCAGTACTTC. Its translation: CASSERGETQYF.

The V and J genes are TRBV10-3 and TRBJ2-5; tentatively, D is TRBD2 (5 bases). There are 13 residues in the CDR3. CDR1 and CDR2 from the germline V gene are ENHRY and SYGVKD. Trimming left V 8 bases short and J 1 base short, with 11 bases between. CDR3 loop: CAIASSGQETQYF. The CDR3 nucleotides read TGTGCCATCGCGTCGAGCGGCCAAGAGACCCAGTACTTC.